Below are 26 T cell receptor beta chains sequenced from a single sample in a study of response to subunit inactivated influenza vaccine (dated by TCRdb to the late 2010s). The receptor library was made with RT-PCR. Reads for this sample came from an Illumina HiSeq 2500. Using fastp trimming at Q25 and MiXCR clonotype assembly, TCRdb reanalyzed the public sequencing data and kept in-frame beta chains. Entries are consolidated by CDR3 protein sequence, retaining the most common genes and DNA. Within this sample are 650,000 to 700,000 distinct CDR3 sequences, with around a sixth of them counted one time only. The ten biggest clones cover around 10% of the sample. Sequencing used PBMCs from blood, obtained approximately 13 days after vaccination. These receptors all come from a man aged 50 or older who received an inactivated influenza vaccine. Donor details come from another sample of the same person, matched by shared clones.

This clonotype showed up just a few times. CDR3 sequence: CSASITGTGGDQPQHF. The CDR3 bases are TGCAGTGCTTCCATCACCGGGACAGGGGGAGATCAGCCCCAGCATTTT. The J gene is TRBJ1-5, the V gene TRBV20-1; 11 nucleotides match TRBD1. The CDR3 has 16 amino acids. V shed 5 bases and J 5 bases; nucleotides not matched to a gene: 11. Germline lookup yields CDR1 DFQATT and CDR2 SNEGSKA (reference sequence).

This chain joins TRBV6-2 or TRBV6-3 and TRBJ2-7; tentatively, D is TRBD1 (5 bases). Trimming shortened V by 6 bases and J by 6 bases, and 24 bases separated the two germline ends. The CDR3 contains 16 residues. The germline V gene encodes CDR1 MNHEY and CDR2 SVGEGT. In DNA, the CDR3 is TGTGCCAGCAGCCGCCCCCCAGGGATGTCCATCGGCGAGCAGTACTTC. Protein sequence: CASSRPPGMSIGEQYF.

J is TRBJ2-2 and V is TRBV11-2; TRBD1 aligns across 10 bases. CDR3 size: 15 residues. CDR1 is SGHAT, CDR2 FQNNGV, per germline. Germline trimming cut 5 bases from V and 5 bases from J; bases unmatched to any gene: 5. CDR3 coding DNA: TGTGCCAGCAGCCTCGGACAGGGGGTGACCGGGGAGCTGTTTTTT. It is translated as CASSLGQGVTGELFF. Combining the CDR3 with reference TRBV11-2 and TRBJ2-2 gives the whole variable domain EAGVAQSPRYKIIEKRQSVAFWCNPISGHATLYWYQQILGQGPKLLIQFQNNGVVDDSQLPKDRFSAERLKGVDSTLKIQPAKLEDSAVYLCASSLGQGVTGELFFGEGSRLTVL.

This clonotype was counted between two and nine times. The chain has TRBV15 and TRBJ2-2; D gene uncertain. Germline CDR1 and CDR2: LNHNV and YYDKDF (reference sequence). The length of the CDR3 is 12 residues. With 4 bases removed from V and 4 bases from J, the gap between germline ends came to 4 bases. In nucleotides, the CDR3 is TGTGCCACCAGCATCGGCACCGGGGAGCTGTTTTTT. This gives the protein CATSIGTGELFF.

This clonotype was counted only a few times. This rearrangement joins TRBV7-9 to TRBJ2-1; 7 nucleotides agree with TRBD1. The ends lost 4 bases at V and 8 bases at J; junction bases unmatched: 2. Germline V gene sequence: CDR1 SEHNR, CDR2 FQNEAQ (reference sequence). This CDR3 contains 12 residues. This CDR3 is CASSSTGDEQFF. The CDR3 DNA reads TGTGCCAGCAGCTCAACAGGGGATGAGCAGTTCTTC.

This clonotype occurred a few times. The chain combines TRBV7-2 with TRBJ2-7; D perhaps matches TRBD2 (5 bases). The germline V gene has CDR1 SGHTA and CDR2 FQGNSA. Trimming pared 5 bases from V and 3 bases from J, leaving 17 bases between. The CDR3 is 15 residues long. The CDR3 bases are TGTGCCAGCAGCCCGATTCGCGCTAGCATCTACGAGCAGTACTTC. Protein: CASSPIRASIYEQYF.

This clonotype was picked up a small number of times. The gene calls are TRBV9 and TRBJ2-1; TRBD2 matches 10 bases. The CDR3 extends over 14 amino acids. CDR1 and CDR2 (germline): SGDLS, YYNGEE. V gave up 3 bases and J gave up 9 bases; unmatched junction bases: 6. The CDR3 sequence: CASSALAGVSEQFF. CDR3 DNA sequence: TGTGCCAGCAGCGCCCTAGCGGGAGTCTCTGAGCAGTTCTTC.

This chain links TRBV5-6 with TRBJ2-3, with TRBD2 matching 14 bases. The CDR3 is 15 amino acids. CDR1 is SGHDT and CDR2 is YYEEEE in the germline V gene. The V and J ends lost 4 bases and 11 bases, in that order; junction bases with no gene match: 9. Here the CDR3 DNA reads TGTGCCAGCAGCCATGCCGGGACTAGCGGGAGAATGCAGTATTTT. Residues: CASSHAGTSGRMQYF.

The chain links TRBV20-1 to TRBJ2-7, with D perhaps TRBD1 or TRBD2 (6 bases each). The V and J ends lost 5 bases and 1 base respectively, with 18 bases between them. This CDR3 contains 15 residues. Germline CDR1 and CDR2: DFQATT and SNEGSKA (reference sequence). The CDR3 spells CSALGRGRESYEQYF. Written as DNA, the CDR3 is TGCAGTGCTCTAGGTCGGGGGCGCGAATCCTACGAGCAGTACTTC.

As for this clonotype: Compared with germline, one end of the junction differs, possibly owing to a read error. This sequence joins TRBV20-1 and TRBJ1-1; D not certain. The CDR3 totals 14 residues. Germline V gene data show CDR1 as DFQATT and CDR2 as SNEGSKA (reference sequence). CDR3 sequence (DNA): TGCACTGCTCCCCTCCCCGCGGGAAACACTGAAGCTTTCTTT. Its translation: CTAPLPAGNTEAFF.

This clonotype was counted between two and nine times. The chain combines TRBV5-1 with TRBJ1-2; D remains ambiguous. This CDR3 spans 15 amino acids. Germline-derived CDR1 and CDR2 are SGHRS and YFSETQ. V shed 0 bases and J shed 7 bases, with 16 bases lying between them. DNA of the CDR3: TGCGCCAGCAGCTTGGTCTGGGAAAGGCTGAGTGGCTACACCTTC. It specifies CASSLVWERLSGYTF.

This clonotype came up a few times. V and J are TRBV11-2 and TRBJ2-7; D remains ambiguous. Germline V gene sequence: CDR1 SGHAT, CDR2 FQNNGV. The V gene lost 5 bases and the J gene lost 1 base, with 24 bases spanning the gap. CDR3 length: 18 residues. As DNA, the CDR3 is TGTGCCAGCAGCCCCTGGCCCGGGCCCCAACAGAGATCCTACGAGCAGTACTTC. This codes for CASSPWPGPQQRSYEQYF.

This clonotype appeared many times. The genes are TRBV5-1 and TRBJ2-3; D perhaps matches TRBD1 (5 bases). The CDR3 loop spans 12 amino acids. With 1 base removed from V and 5 bases from J, the gap between germline ends came to 5 bases. Germline CDR1 reads SGHRS; CDR2 reads YFSETQ. In DNA, the CDR3 is TGCGCCAGCAGCTTGCAGGGAGATACGCAGTATTTT. Its translation: CASSLQGDTQYF.

This clonotype was detected a few times. The chain employs TRBV20-1 and TRBJ2-4; 7 bases are shared with TRBD2. This CDR3 region has 19 residues. The germline V gene encodes CDR1 DFQATT and CDR2 SNEGSKA (reference sequence). Losses at the gene ends were 5 bases for V and 0 bases for J; bases not matched to a gene: 19. The CDR3 DNA is TGCAGTGCTGCCCCCCGGCTAGCGGACATCCCTCTAGCCAAAAACATTCAGTACTTC. This gives the protein CSAAPRLADIPLAKNIQYF.

The DNA for the CDR3 is TGCGCCAGCAGTGAGTCGGGGGACAGCAATGAGCAGTTCTTC. Translating it yields CASSESGDSNEQFF. The chain couples TRBV10-1 to TRBJ2-1, with TRBD1 identical over 7 bases. The CDR3 is 14 amino acids. Looked up from germline, CDR1 is WNHNN and CDR2 is SYGVQD (reference sequence). Trimming at V came to 0 bases and at J to 6 bases, leaving 2 bases not matched to a gene.

This clonotype was counted a few times. V usage is TRBV6-2 or TRBV6-3 and J usage is TRBJ2-2; D not resolved. This CDR3 has 14 residues. The germline V and J ends were trimmed by 5 bases and 5 bases, with 12 bases remaining between them. Germline values: CDR1 MNHEY, CDR2 SVGEGT. This CDR3 is CASSPPSWTGELFF. CDR3 in DNA: TGTGCCAGCAGTCCCCCGTCTTGGACCGGGGAGCTGTTTTTT.

The table lists this clonotype with many counts. The V and J genes are TRBV27 and TRBJ2-7; D tentatively reads TRBD1 or TRBD2 (5 bases each). This CDR3 is 14 amino acids long. Trimming cost V 0 bases and J 7 bases, with 13 bases left between them. The germline gives CDR1 MNHEY, CDR2 SMNVEV (reference sequence). This CDR3 reads CASSLSRLAGEQYF. CDR3 nucleotides: TGTGCCAGCAGTTTATCGCGCCTAGCAGGGGAGCAGTACTTC.

The chain carries TRBV28 and TRBJ2-7; 8 bases are a match to TRBD2. The CDR3 runs 15 residues. The trim removed 7 bases at V and 1 base at J, leaving 9 bases unmatched. In germline, CDR1 is MDHEN, CDR2 SYDVKM. The CDR3 region is CASISGSLRSYEQYF. The CDR3 coding sequence is TGTGCCAGCATCAGCGGGAGTCTTAGGTCCTACGAGCAGTACTTC.

The chain carries TRBV25-1 and TRBJ2-7, with no clear D. CDR3 length: 13 residues. Trimming took off 2 bases at V and 0 bases at J, with 5 bases between the two ends. Per germline, CDR1 MGHDK and CDR2 SYGVNS. CDR3: CASSEPPSYEQYF. The CDR3 region has the DNA TGTGCCAGCAGTGAACCCCCCTCCTACGAGCAGTACTTC.

The sample holds a few counts of this clonotype. The V and J genes are TRBV5-4 and TRBJ2-3; D tentatively fits TRBD1 or TRBD2 (6 bases each). Germline CDR1 reads SGHNT; CDR2 reads YYREEE (reference sequence). The CDR3 loop spans 15 amino acids. Deletions cut 0 bases from V and 6 bases from J, with 14 bases between. DNA of the CDR3: TGTGCCAGCAGCTTGGCCCCGGGGGCTAAGGATACGCAGTATTTT. It encodes CASSLAPGAKDTQYF.

The V gene is TRBV20-1, the J gene TRBJ2-1; D unclear. Trimming stripped 6 bases from V and 0 bases from J, with 9 bases between. Germline lookup yields CDR1 DFQATT and CDR2 SNEGSKA (reference sequence). The CDR3 extends over 13 amino acids. The CDR3 sequence: CSAFQSSYNEQFF. In DNA form, the CDR3 reads TGCAGTGCCTTCCAAAGCTCCTACAATGAGCAGTTCTTC.

In this sample, this clonotype turned up many times. The CDR3 is CASSWRGVHGYTF. CDR3 bases: TGTGCCAGCAGTTGGCGTGGGGTTCATGGCTACACCTTC. The chain uses TRBV12-3 or TRBV12-4 and TRBJ1-2; D is unresolved. Trimming took 4 bases from V and 6 from J, leaving 12 bases between them. The CDR3 extends over 13 amino acids.

The gene calls are TRBV7-8 and TRBJ2-1; 9 nucleotides align to TRBD2. V was pared by 3 bases and J by 3 bases, with 9 bases of the junction left unmatched. Germline CDR1 is SGHVS and CDR2 is FQNEAQ. The CDR3 extends over 17 amino acids. The CDR3 spells CASSFSASSGDYNEQFF. As DNA, the CDR3 is TGTGCCAGCAGCTTTTCGGCTTCTAGCGGGGACTACAATGAGCAGTTCTTC.

The table lists this clonotype with a few counts. The V gene is TRBV5-4, the J gene TRBJ1-2; a weak D match, TRBD1 (6 bases). Looked up from germline, CDR1 is SGHNT and CDR2 is YYREEE (reference sequence). The CDR3 length is 16 residues. With 4 bases removed from V and 0 bases from J, the gap between germline ends came to 16 bases. CDR3 region: CASSADRDIANYGYTF. In DNA form, the CDR3 reads TGTGCCAGCAGCGCAGACCGGGACATAGCTAACTATGGCTACACCTTC. Combining the CDR3 with reference TRBV5-4 and TRBJ1-2 gives the whole variable domain ETGVTQSPTHLIKTRGQQVTLRCSSQSGHNTVSWYQQALGQGPQFIFQYYREEENGRGNFPPRFSGLQFPNYSSELNVNALELDDSALYLCASSADRDIANYGYTFGSGTRLTVV.

The J gene is TRBJ2-1, the V gene TRBV28; the D is unclear. With 5 bases removed from V and 8 bases from J, the gap between germline ends came to 19 bases. Germline V CDR1 and CDR2: MDHEN, SYDVKM. The CDR3 has 15 amino acids. CDR3 bases: TGTGCCAGCAGTCTCCCCGGGCCCCTGCCCGATGAGCAGTTCTTC. Amino acid sequence: CASSLPGPLPDEQFF.

This clonotype occurred once. The junction shows a germline mismatch at one end, possibly a read error. V is TRBV7-2 and J is TRBJ2-7; D perhaps matches TRBD1 (7 bases). Germline CDR1 and CDR2: SGHTA and FQGNSA. The CDR3 sequence is 13 residues long. CDR3 coding DNA: TGTGCCAGCAGCTTGGGGGGACAGTACGAGCAGTGCTTC. This sequence encodes CASSLGGQYEQCF.